Shown below are 17 T cell receptor beta chains from a single sample sequenced in a study of shared clonotypes between healthy human individuals. Sequencing was performed with immunoSEQ multiplex PCR; in TCRdb, only in-frame clones are kept and a portion is missing. The table shows 2 million to 3 million clones, with approximately 93% occurring only once. The sequenced sample was naive CD4+ T cells from PBMCs. Specified subset: CD45RA+ positively selected. The receptors were sampled from a young man in good health. Some clones in this sample may be carry-over from other donors' samples.

The chain carries TRBV18 and TRBJ2-1; 10 bases match TRBD1. The CDR3 is 16 residues long. CDR1 and CDR2 from the germline V gene are KGHSH and LQKENI. Unmatched junction bases numbered 9, after V lost 4 bases and J lost 6 bases. The CDR3 is CASSLVGTGVSNEQFF. Here the CDR3 DNA reads TGTGCCAGCTCACTAGTCGGGACAGGGGTCAGCAATGAGCAGTTCTTC. The full variable domain, with the rest looked up from reference TRBV18 and TRBJ2-1, is NAGVMQNPRHLVRRRGQEARLRCSPMKGHSHVYWYRQLPEEGLKFMVYLQKENIIDESGMPKERFSAEFPKEGPSILRIQQVVRGDSAAYFCASSLVGTGVSNEQFFGPGTRLTVL.

The chain links TRBV10-2 to TRBJ1-2; no definite D call. The V gene's germline CDR1 is WSHSY and CDR2 SAAADI. V was pared by 4 bases and J by 4 bases, with 10 bases between. The CDR3 contains 13 residues. This chain's CDR3 is CASSGGRSYGYTF. CDR3 coding DNA: TGCGCCAGCAGTGGAGGCCGGAGCTATGGCTACACCTTC.

J is TRBJ2-3 and V is TRBV11-2; tentative D call: TRBD2 (6 bases). The CDR3 sequence is 14 residues long. With 5 bases removed from V and 9 bases from J, the gap between germline ends came to 18 bases. Germline CDR1 is SGHAT and CDR2 is FQNNGV. The CDR3 reads CASSPPSGVGTQYF. Here the CDR3 DNA reads TGTGCCAGCAGCCCGCCATCGGGAGTAGGGACGCAGTATTTT. Combining the CDR3 with reference TRBV11-2 and TRBJ2-3 gives the whole variable domain EAGVAQSPRYKIIEKRQSVAFWCNPISGHATLYWYQQILGQGPKLLIQFQNNGVVDDSQLPKDRFSAERLKGVDSTLKIQPAKLEDSAVYLCASSPPSGVGTQYFGPGTRLTVL.

This CDR3 is CASSPHEVSGSDEKLFF. The CDR3 DNA reads as TGTGCCAGCAGCCCCCACGAGGTTTCGGGATCGGATGAAAAACTGTTTTTT. The V gene is TRBV7-2, the J gene TRBJ1-4; D remains ambiguous. Germline V gene sequence: CDR1 SGHTA, CDR2 FQGNSA. Trimming stripped 5 bases from V and 6 bases from J, with 22 bases between. CDR3 length: 17 residues.

CDR3 in amino acids: CASAMEGGNTEAFF. The CDR3 bases are TGTGCCAGCGCTATGGAGGGGGGGAACACTGAAGCTTTCTTT. The J gene is TRBJ1-1, the V gene TRBV2, with a weak D call TRBD1 (6 bases). This CDR3 is 14 amino acids long. Germline V CDR1 and CDR2: SNHLY, FYNNEI. V was clipped by 8 bases and J by 1 base, with 14 bases between them.

The chain is built from TRBV27 and TRBJ2-7; unclear D gene. Between the trimmed V and J ends, which lost 2 bases and 3 bases, there was a span of 17 bases. Per the germline V gene, CDR1 is MNHEY and CDR2 is SMNVEV (reference sequence). There are 16 residues in the CDR3. The CDR3 DNA follows: TGTGCCAGCAGTTTAAATTCCCGGCAGAGGCTCTACGAGCAGTACTTC. It specifies CASSLNSRQRLYEQYF.

V gene TRBV30 combines with J gene TRBJ2-7; possibly TRBD2 for D (7 bases). This CDR3 contains 13 residues. The germline V and J ends were trimmed by 3 bases and 6 bases, with 15 bases remaining between them. Per germline, CDR1 GTSNPN and CDR2 SVGIG (reference sequence). The CDR3 here is CAWRGGLAREQYF. The CDR3 coding sequence is TGTGCCTGGAGGGGGGGGCTTGCTCGCGAGCAGTACTTC.

The rearrangement links TRBV5-4 to TRBJ2-7; 8 nucleotides align to TRBD1. The junction had 11 bases not matched to a gene; V was cut back by 4 bases and J by 2 bases. Germline V gene lookup returns CDR1 SGHNT and CDR2 YYREEE (reference sequence). The CDR3 extends over 16 amino acids. The CDR3 spells CASSPGGALGPYEQYF. The DNA for the CDR3 is TGTGCCAGCAGCCCAGGGGGCGCATTAGGCCCCTACGAGCAGTACTTC.

The genes are TRBV5-4 and TRBJ2-7, with 13 bases that match TRBD2. This CDR3 is built from 15 residues. Trimming cost V 2 bases and J 6 bases; bases outside gene matches: 5. Germline V gene lookup returns CDR1 SGHNT and CDR2 YYREEE (reference sequence). In nucleotides, the CDR3 is TGTGCCAGCAGCTTTGGACTAGCGGGAGAAGCCGAGCAGTACTTC. It translates to CASSFGLAGEAEQYF. Filled out from reference TRBV5-4 and TRBJ2-7, the complete variable domain reads ETGVTQSPTHLIKTRGQQVTLRCSSQSGHNTVSWYQQALGQGPQFIFQYYREEENGRGNFPPRFSGLQFPNYSSELNVNALELDDSALYLCASSFGLAGEAEQYFGPGTRLTVT.

This clone came up once. This chain links TRBV19 with TRBJ1-4; 7 nucleotides agree with TRBD1. The CDR3 covers 17 residues. Losses at the gene ends were 3 bases for V and 1 base for J; bases not matched to a gene: 8. Germline CDR1 is LNHDA and CDR2 is SQIVND (reference sequence). The CDR3 spells CASSIAGQLLTNEKLFF. Here the CDR3 DNA reads TGTGCCAGTAGTATTGCGGGACAGCTGTTAACTAATGAAAAACTGTTTTTT.

This clone was seen only once. The chain couples TRBV9 to TRBJ2-2; D might be TRBD2 (6 bases). The ends were cut back, 3 bases at V and 3 bases at J, with 12 bases in the middle. Germline assignment: CDR1 SGDLS and CDR2 YYNGEE. The length of the CDR3 is 15 residues. The DNA of the CDR3 is TGTGCCAGCAGCGATCCTGGGGGGTACACCGGGGAGCTGTTTTTT. Translated, it gives CASSDPGGYTGELFF.

The chain links TRBV15 to TRBJ2-2; 11 bases are shared with TRBD2. The V and J ends lost 0 bases and 5 bases, in that order; junction bases with no gene match: 8. The CDR3 spans 18 residues. From germline, CDR1 is LNHNV and CDR2 YYDKDF (reference sequence). CDR3 region: CATSRDASGRTGTGELFF. The CDR3 region has the DNA TGTGCCACCAGCAGAGATGCTAGCGGGAGGACCGGAACCGGGGAGCTGTTTTTT.

The rearrangement uses TRBV6-1 and TRBJ2-5, with a possible D match to TRBD1 (6 bases). The germline CDR1 and CDR2 sequences are MNHNS and SASEGT. This CDR3 spans 15 amino acids. The V end lost 4 bases, the J end lost 3 bases, and 15 bases lay between the germline ends. Here the CDR3 DNA reads TGTGCCAGCAGTGCTCAGGGGCAGAGGGAAGAGACCCAGTACTTC. This sequence encodes CASSAQGQREETQYF.

V is TRBV2 and J is TRBJ1-2; the match to TRBD1 covers 8 bases. Unmatched junction bases numbered 6, after V lost 2 bases and J lost 4 bases. The CDR3 runs 15 residues. Germline V gives CDR1 SNHLY, CDR2 FYNNEI. CDR3 sequence: CASSEPPGQGYGYTF. In DNA, the CDR3 is TGTGCCAGCAGTGAACCCCCCGGACAGGGCTATGGCTACACCTTC.

This chain connects TRBV5-1 to TRBJ1-1, with TRBD1 matching over 8 bases. The junction had 8 bases not matched to a gene; V was cut back by 0 bases and J by 4 bases. Germline CDR1 reads SGHRS; CDR2 reads YFSETQ. CDR3 length equals 16 residues. The CDR3 sequence is CASSLVQGADGTEAFF. CDR3 sequence (DNA): TGCGCCAGCAGCTTGGTGCAGGGGGCGGACGGCACTGAAGCTTTCTTT.

The V call is TRBV5-1, the J call TRBJ2-1; no clear D gene. Germline CDR1 SGHRS, CDR2 YFSETQ. The V end was cut by 6 bases, the J end by 5 bases, with 6 bases between. CDR3 length: 11 amino acids. CDR3 region: CASTENNEQFF. The DNA for the CDR3 is TGCGCCAGCACCGAAAACAATGAGCAGTTCTTC.

The chain couples TRBV27 to TRBJ2-7; possibly TRBD1 for D (6 bases). There are 16 residues in the CDR3. V lost 5 bases to trimming and J lost 3 bases, with 20 bases between them. CDR1 is MNHEY, CDR2 SMNVEV, per germline (reference sequence). The chain's CDR3 is CASSANPGQRRYEQYF. CDR3 sequence (DNA): TGTGCCAGCAGTGCCAATCCCGGACAGAGACGCTACGAGCAGTACTTC.